This T cell receptor beta chain was found in a study of blood T cell repertoires in COVID-19. TCRdb keeps only in-frame clones here, not all; method: immunoSEQ multiplex PCR. The table lists some 100,000 clones, over 85% of them singletons. The germline V gene has CDR1 KGHSH and CDR2 LQKENI. The length of the CDR3 is 13 residues. V dropped 1 base and J dropped 9 bases, with 10 bases sitting between them. This chain connects TRBV18 to TRBJ2-1; D remains unclear. What was sequenced was peripheral blood. This receptor was taken from a man aged 65 to 85 with acute or convalescent COVID-19. Here the CDR3 reads CASSPLAGGEQFF. In nucleotides, the CDR3 is TGTGCCAGCTCACCACTGGCTGGCGGTGAGCAGTTCTTC.